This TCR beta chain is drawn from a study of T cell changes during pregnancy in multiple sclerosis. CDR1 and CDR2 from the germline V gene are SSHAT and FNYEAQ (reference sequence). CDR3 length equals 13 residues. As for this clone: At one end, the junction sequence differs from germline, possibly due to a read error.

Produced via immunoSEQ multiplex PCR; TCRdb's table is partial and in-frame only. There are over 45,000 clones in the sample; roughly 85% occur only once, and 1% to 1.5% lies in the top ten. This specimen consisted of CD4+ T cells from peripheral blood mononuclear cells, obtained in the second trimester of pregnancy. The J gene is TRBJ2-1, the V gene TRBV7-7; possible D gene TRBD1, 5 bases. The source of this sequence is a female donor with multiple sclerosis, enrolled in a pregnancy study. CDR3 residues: CASSLDTYNEQFF. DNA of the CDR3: TGTGCTAGCAGCTTGGACACGTACAATGAGCAGTTCTTC.